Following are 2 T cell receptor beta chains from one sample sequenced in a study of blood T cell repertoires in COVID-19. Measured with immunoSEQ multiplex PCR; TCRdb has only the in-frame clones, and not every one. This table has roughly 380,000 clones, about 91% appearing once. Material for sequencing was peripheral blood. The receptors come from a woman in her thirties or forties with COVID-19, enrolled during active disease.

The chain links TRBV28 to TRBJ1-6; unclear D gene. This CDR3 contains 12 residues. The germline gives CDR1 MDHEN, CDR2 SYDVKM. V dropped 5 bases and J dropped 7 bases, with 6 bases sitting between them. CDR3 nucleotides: TGTGCCAGCAGTGACTCAAATTCACCCCTCCACTTT. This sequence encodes CASSDSNSPLHF.

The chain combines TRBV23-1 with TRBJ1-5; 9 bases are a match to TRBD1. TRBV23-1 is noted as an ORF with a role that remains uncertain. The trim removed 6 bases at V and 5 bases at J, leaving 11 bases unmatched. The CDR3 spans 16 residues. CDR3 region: CASRELGQGVYQPQHF. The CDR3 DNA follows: TGCGCCAGCAGAGAATTGGGACAGGGTGTCTATCAGCCCCAGCATTTT.